The 7 T cell receptor beta chains below were found in one sample sequenced in a study of blood T cell repertoires in COVID-19 (dated by TCRdb to between 2020 and 2021). Library construction relied on the immunoSEQ multiplex PCR assay. TCRdb took this table from immuneACCESS and kept in-frame rearrangements with V and J called. Such tables lack part of the clones; where checked against another copy, unresolved V genes explain under half of the gap, and the rest is unexplained. A total of 150,000 or so clones appear in this sample, approximately 92% of them only once. The top ten hold roughly 4.4% of the sample. Sequencing used peripheral blood. These receptors were taken from a woman aged 50 to 60 with acute or convalescent COVID-19.

The gene calls are TRBV5-5 and TRBJ1-5, with 7 bases aligning to TRBD1. Germline V gene data show CDR1 as SGHKS and CDR2 as YYEKEE (reference sequence). Unmatched junction bases numbered 3, after V lost 0 bases and J lost 0 bases. The CDR3 has 16 residues. CDR3 loop: CASSLEGGLSNQPQHF. CDR3 DNA sequence: TGTGCCAGCAGCTTGGAAGGGGGCCTTAGCAATCAGCCCCAGCATTTT.

The chain employs TRBV4-1 and TRBJ1-4; no firm D call. There are 22 residues in the CDR3. Between the trimmed V and J ends, which lost 4 bases and 2 bases, there was a span of 32 bases. Germline CDR1 and CDR2: MGHRA and YSYEKL. CDR3: CASSPKLLQVSAWVMTNEKLFF. Written as DNA, the CDR3 is TGCGCCAGCAGCCCAAAACTTCTTCAGGTGTCGGCTTGGGTTATGACTAATGAAAAACTGTTTTTT.

The CDR3 DNA sequence: TGTGCTTACAGGGACAGGGTTAGCAATCAGCCCCAGCATTTT. This translates into CAYRDRVSNQPQHF. The chain is built from TRBV5-4 and TRBJ1-5; 9 bases agree with TRBD1. CDR1 and CDR2 from the germline V gene are SGHNT and YYREEE (reference sequence). CDR3 length equals 14 residues.

This chain connects TRBV5-4 to TRBJ1-2; 11 bases line up with TRBD1. The germline CDR1 and CDR2 sequences are SGHNT and YYREEE (reference sequence). V shed 5 bases, J shed 4 bases, and the junction held 7 bases outside the gene matches. CDR3 size: 15 residues. As DNA, the CDR3 is TGTGCCAGCAGTTCATACGGGACAGGGGGCTATGGCTACACCTTC. Protein: CASSSYGTGGYGYTF. The entire variable domain, with the rest obtained from reference TRBV5-4 and TRBJ1-2, is as follows: ETGVTQSPTHLIKTRGQQVTLRCSSQSGHNTVSWYQQALGQGPQFIFQYYREEENGRGNFPPRFSGLQFPNYSSELNVNALELDDSALYLCASSSYGTGGYGYTFGSGTRLTVV.

The chain uses TRBV27 and TRBJ1-1; D is undetermined. This CDR3 region has 13 residues. The germline CDR1 and CDR2 sequences are MNHEY and SMNVEV (reference sequence). The V end lost 3 bases, the J end lost 1 base, and 6 bases lay between the germline ends. DNA for the CDR3: TGTGCCAGCAGTTTTCGGGGGAACACTGAAGCTTTCTTT. Residues: CASSFRGNTEAFF.

This clone was seen just once. V gene TRBV13 combines with J gene TRBJ1-1; no clear D. The CDR3 consists of 12 residues. CDR1 PRHDT and CDR2 FYEKMQ come from the germline V gene (reference sequence). The germline V and J ends were trimmed by 5 bases and 4 bases, with 8 bases remaining between them. The CDR3 nucleotides are TGTGCCAGCAGCCCCGATAGCACTGAAGCTTTCTTT. This translates into CASSPDSTEAFF.

This chain connects TRBV3-1 (or the pseudogene TRBV3-2) to TRBJ1-2; 9 bases line up with TRBD1. Germline V CDR1 and CDR2: LGHDT, YNNKEL (reference sequence). The CDR3 has 16 residues. V shed 4 bases, J shed 6 bases, and the junction held 12 bases outside the gene matches. The CDR3 loop is CASSPQGQGWSHGYTF. The CDR3 region has the DNA TGTGCCAGCAGCCCCCAAGGACAGGGGTGGTCCCATGGCTACACCTTC.